This T cell receptor (beta chain) appears in the sequencing data of a study of PD-1 blockade in classical Hodgkin lymphoma. General observations from the study: Complete responders' baseline diversity resembled that of newly diagnosed patients. Newly diagnosed patients were reported to exhibit reduced baseline TCR diversity relative to healthy donors. The CD4+ diversity rise by C4D1 was clearest in complete responders.

Details on this clone: Antigen specificity is unknown.

Each and every patient relapsed after autologous stem cell transplantation, and patients got differing brentuximab vedotin exposure. This CDR3 spans 12 amino acids. V lost 0 bases and J 4 bases, leaving 7 bases between the germline ends. The V gene's germline CDR1 is SQVTM and CDR2 ANQGSEA. Sequencing used immunoSEQ multiplex PCR; TCRdb keeps in-frame clones, though not all of them. The sample gives some 21,000 clones, approximately 70% of which show up once; approximately 6% is in the top ten. Here the sequenced sample was peripheral blood mononuclear cells (PBMCs), taken at baseline. The chain recombines TRBV29-1 with TRBJ2-7; D might be TRBD2 (5 bases). The TCR originated in a human donor with classical Hodgkin lymphoma. The CDR3 DNA is TGCAGCGTTGAAGAACGGGATTACGAGCAGTACTTC. The encoded protein is CSVEERDYEQYF.